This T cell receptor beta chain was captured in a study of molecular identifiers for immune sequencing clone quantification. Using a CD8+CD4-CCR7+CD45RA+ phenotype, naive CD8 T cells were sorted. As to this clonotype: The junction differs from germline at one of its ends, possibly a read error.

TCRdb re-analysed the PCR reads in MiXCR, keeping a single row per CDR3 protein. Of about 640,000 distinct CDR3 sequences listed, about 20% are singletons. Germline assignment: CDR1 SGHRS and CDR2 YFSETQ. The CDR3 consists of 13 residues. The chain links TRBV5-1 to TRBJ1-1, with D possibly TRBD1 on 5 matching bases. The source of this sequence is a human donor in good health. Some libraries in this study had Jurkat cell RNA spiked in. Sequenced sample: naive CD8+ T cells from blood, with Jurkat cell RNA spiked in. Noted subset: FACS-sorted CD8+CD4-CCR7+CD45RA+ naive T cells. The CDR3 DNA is TGCGCCAGCTGCTTGGGGCAGAACACTGAAGCTTTCTTT. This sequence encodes CASCLGQNTEAFF.